This is a list of T cell receptor beta chains from one sample in a study of a mutant IDH1 vaccine in newly diagnosed glioma. Assay: immunoSEQ multiplex PCR; the TCRdb copy retains only in-frame clones and omits some. The data contain approximately 61,000 clones, 80% of them singletons. Their antigen targets remain unknown. The material sequenced was PBMCs, taken from a glioma patient whose treatment included an IDH1 peptide vaccine. The receptors originated from a man between 50 and 59 years old with glioma. CDR3s include the opening cysteine and the closing phenylalanine or tryptophan. D genes are given only for firm matches. Size is omitted from some rows. Given values are once, few, many or a class for expanded clones.

-	TRBD1	TRBV2	TRBJ2-5	TGTGCCAGCAGCCGGACAGGGCCAAGGGAGACCCAGTACTTC	CASSRTGPRETQYF
-	-	TRBV5-1	TRBJ2-7	TGCGCCAGCAGCTTGGGTAGGGGCGGGTTGTACGAGCAGTACTTC	CASSLGRGGLYEQYF
-	-	TRBV5-1	TRBJ1-1	TGCGCCAGCAGCTTGCAGGGCGTCGGGAACACTGAAGCTTTCTTT	CASSLQGVGNTEAFF
-	-	TRBV5-6	TRBJ2-7	TGTGCCAGCAGCTTCCGTTACGAGCAGTACTTC	CASSFRYEQYF
once	-	TRBV11-2	TRBJ1-6	TGTGCCAGCACCCCATCGGGGGGGCAGAACACACCCCTCCACTTT	CASTPSGGQNTPLHF
once	TRBD1	TRBV19	TRBJ1-1	TGTGCCAGTAGTATAGGACAGGGCGACACTGAAGCTTTCTTT	CASSIGQGDTEAFF
once	-	TRBV28	TRBJ2-7	TGTGCCAGCAGTTTACGACAGGCAGTGCAGTACTTC	CASSLRQAVQYF
once	-	TRBV30	TRBJ1-4	TGTGCCTGGAGGATCCTGGGAGGAGGTGAAAAACTGTTTTTT	CAWRILGGGEKLFF
-	TRBD2	TRBV6-5	TRBJ2-5	TGTGCCAGCTTACCGGGACTAGCGGGTGGAGAGACCCAGTACTTC	CASLPGLAGGETQYF
few	-	TRBV30	TRBJ1-1	TGTGCCTGGAGTCTTAGGAGTTACAGGGCTGGAGCTTTCTTT	CAWSLRSYRAGAFF
-	-	TRBV5-1	TRBJ2-7	TGCGCCAGCAGCTTGCTCCGAGGGGGATACGAGCAGTACTTC	CASSLLRGGYEQYF
-	-	TRBV7-2	TRBJ2-3	TGTGCCAGCAGCTTAGCGGGGGCTAGCACAGATACGCAGTATTTT	CASSLAGASTDTQYF
medium-sized	-	TRBV18	TRBJ2-7	TGTGCCAGCTCACCCCCCCTTGAGGGGTCACCCTACGAGCAGTACTTC	CASSPPLEGSPYEQYF
-	TRBD2	TRBV11-2	TRBJ2-7	TGTGCCAGCAGCTTAACCGGGACTAGCAGTTACGAGCAGTACTTC	CASSLTGTSSYEQYF
few	-	TRBV5-5	TRBJ1-5	TGTGCCAGCAGCTTTTACGATCAGCCCCAGCATTTT	CASSFYDQPQHF
-	-	TRBV15	TRBJ2-2	TGTGCCACCAGCCCCGGGACTGGGAACACCGGGGAGCTGTTTTTT	CATSPGTGNTGELFF
-	-	TRBV20-1	TRBJ2-5	TGCAGTGCTCCTCGCCAAGAGACCCAGTACTTC	CSAPRQETQYF
few	TRBD1	TRBV25-1	TRBJ1-6	TGTGCCAGCAGTAGACAGGGGAGGTCCTATAATTCACCCCTCCACTTT	CASSRQGRSYNSPLHF
-	-	TRBV19	TRBJ1-5	TGTGCCAGTAGTATAGGAGGGTTCAATCAGCCCCAGCATTTT	CASSIGGFNQPQHF
-	TRBD1	TRBV2	TRBJ2-7	TGTGCCAGCAGCATGACAGGGGGTAGCGAGCAGTACTTC	CASSMTGGSEQYF
-	-	TRBV4-3	TRBJ1-2	TGCGCCAGCAGCCACGACAGAAGCTATGGCTACACCTTC	CASSHDRSYGYTF
-	TRBD1	TRBV5-1	TRBJ2-7	TGCGCCAGCAGCTTGGGACAGGGGAGCTCCTACGAGCAGTACTTC	CASSLGQGSSYEQYF
-	TRBD2	TRBV5-4	TRBJ2-2	TGTGCCAGCAGCTTTCCGTCGCCGGGACTACTTAACACCGGGGAGCTGTTTTTT	CASSFPSPGLLNTGELFF
-	TRBD2	TRBV4-1	TRBJ2-7	TGCGCCAGCAGCCGTAATCTAGCGGGAGCAACCGAGCAGTACTTC	CASSRNLAGATEQYF
-	-	TRBV10-3	TRBJ1-1	TGTGCCATCTTTGACAGCTTGAACACTGAAGCTTTCTTT	CAIFDSLNTEAFF
-	-	TRBV10-3	TRBJ2-3	TGTGCCATCAAGGTAGCGGAAAATTCAGATACGCAGTATTTT	CAIKVAENSDTQYF
-	-	TRBV27	TRBJ1-3	TGTGCCAGCAGCGAACGCCGGAATCGAAGAAACACCATATATTTT	CASSERRNRRNTIYF
-	-	TRBV15	TRBJ1-3	TGTGCCACCAGCAGAGATCCAGCTCTCTCTGGAAACACCATATATTTT	CATSRDPALSGNTIYF
-	-	TRBV7-2	TRBJ2-2	TGTGCCAGCAGCAACACCGGGGAGCTGTTTTTT	CASSNTGELFF
-	-	TRBV27	TRBJ1-2	TGTGCCAGCAGTTTAGAGCGGGCAGCCTATGGCTACACCTTC	CASSLERAAYGYTF
-	-	TRBV14	TRBJ2-7	TGTGCCAGCAGCTCTTTTGACAGGAGCGACGAGCAGTACTTC	CASSSFDRSDEQYF
-	-	TRBV4-1	TRBJ1-6	TGCGCCAGCAGCCGAGCCGGGACTCCGGATTCACCCCTCCACTTT	CASSRAGTPDSPLHF
-	TRBD1	TRBV6-6	TRBJ2-7	TGTGCCAGCAGTTACTCGAGAGACAGGGAGTACGAGCAGTACTTC	CASSYSRDREYEQYF
-	TRBD1	TRBV19	TRBJ1-5	TGTGCCACCTCGGGACAGCGTAATCAGCCCCAGCATTTT	CATSGQRNQPQHF
-	TRBD1	TRBV4-1	TRBJ1-1	TGCGCCAGCAGCCAAGGACAGGGGAGCACTGAAGCTTTCTTT	CASSQGQGSTEAFF
-	-	TRBV5-4	TRBJ2-7	TGTGCCAGTTCCGACCGGACGGGATTACGAGAGCAGTACTTC	CASSDRTGLREQYF
-	TRBD1	TRBV18	TRBJ2-3	TGTGCCAGCTCACATGATGGGACAGGGAAGGGGAGCACAGATACGCAGTATTTT	CASSHDGTGKGSTDTQYF
-	-	TRBV4-3	TRBJ1-2	TGCGCCAGCAGCCTCCAATCCCCCGGGACAACCAATTTCAACTATGGCTACACCTTC	CASSLQSPGTTNFNYGYTF
-	-	TRBV10-1	TRBJ2-4	TGCGCCAGCAATGGGGACAACAAAAACATTCAGTACTTC	CASNGDNKNIQYF
-	-	TRBV5-4	TRBJ2-7	TGTGCCAGCAGCCCCGCCGGGAGCCCCAACGAGCAGTACTTC	CASSPAGSPNEQYF
-	-	TRBV20-1	TRBJ2-7	TGCAGTGCCCGGGCCGTCGAGCAGTACTTC	CSARAVEQYF
-	-	TRBV15	TRBJ1-4	TGTGCCACCAGCAGAGATTGGGGGTTTGGGAGGGGTAATGAAAAACTGTTTTTT	CATSRDWGFGRGNEKLFF
-	-	TRBV6-5	TRBJ2-2	TGTGCCAGCAGGGCGGGGCTTACCGGGGAGCTGTTTTTT	CASRAGLTGELFF
-	-	TRBV27	TRBJ2-7	TGTGCCAGCAGTAACACGGGCCCTCTTCTCTACGAGCAGTACTTC	CASSNTGPLLYEQYF
-	-	TRBV20-1	TRBJ2-5	TGCAGTGCTAGATTCCAAGAGACCCAGTACTTC	CSARFQETQYF
once	-	TRBV6-1	TRBJ2-1	TGTGCCAGCAGTGGGGCGGAACAGGATTTCCACAATGAGCAGTTCTTC	CASSGAEQDFHNEQFF
-	-	TRBV5-4	TRBJ1-1	TGTGCCAGCAGCTTTAAAGGTGGGAACACTGAAGCTTTCTTT	CASSFKGGNTEAFF
few	-	TRBV11-3	TRBJ1-1	TGTGCCAGCAGCGCCAGGGGCTCCACTGAAGCTTTCTTT	CASSARGSTEAFF
-	-	TRBV5-1	TRBJ2-5	TGCGCCAGCAGCTTGGATAAGGCAGGAGAGACCCAGTACTTC	CASSLDKAGETQYF
-	-	TRBV2	TRBJ1-2	TGTGCCAGCAGGGGACGATGGAACTATGGCTACACCTTC	CASRGRWNYGYTF
once	TRBD1	TRBV11-3	TRBJ2-1	TGTGCCAGCAGCAAATGGACCGGGACAGACAACAATGAGCAGTTCTTC	CASSKWTGTDNNEQFF
-	TRBD2	TRBV7-8	TRBJ2-3	TGTGCCAGCAGCCCAGAGACTAGCGACACAGATACGCAGTATTTT	CASSPETSDTDTQYF
-	TRBD1	TRBV5-1	TRBJ2-7	TGCGCCAGCAGCTCCGGGACAGGGTTTTACGAGCAGTACTTC	CASSSGTGFYEQYF
once	TRBD1	TRBV6-7	TRBJ1-3	TGTGCCAGCAGTTACCCTGACCCCCGACAGGGTAGGGGAAACACCATATATTTT	CASSYPDPRQGRGNTIYF
few	-	TRBV14	TRBJ2-3	TGTGCCAGCAGCCGAAACCTAGGCACAGATACGCAGTATTTT	CASSRNLGTDTQYF